This paragraph covers one T cell receptor beta chain sequence. Only a few counts were recorded for this clonotype. Its antigen specificity is not known. Within one base of it there is no much larger clone, and no base qualities were kept. The junction carries 20 bases between V and J, which are trimmed by 0 bases and 4 bases respectively. The CDR1 and CDR2 encoded by the germline V gene are SGDLS and YYNGEE. The CDR3 contains 18 residues, cysteine and phenylalanine counted. Only the CDR3 portion is preserved as DNA: 54 bases, with reading frame beginning at the first base. Reading the label with the study, this specimen's treatment or condition is: allogeneic hematopoietic cell transplantation with graft depleted of TCRalphabeta T cells and CD19 B cells. The children who served as transplant recipients had been given grafts of TCRalphabeta/CD19-depleted allogeneic hematopoietic cells. This sample is drawn from a study of T-cell reconstitution after alpha-beta-depleted transplantation in children (dated by TCRdb to between 2015 and 2016). Context from the whole study: Using TCR repertoire profiling, the study followed T-cell immune reconstitution in a quantitative way in children after TCRalphabeta/CD19-depleted allogeneic hematopoietic cell transplantation.

The full study reports these points: The apparently early recovery of alphabetaT-cell counts about two months after transplant reportedly depended on only several hundred rapidly expanded clones that came from non-depleted graft cells. In some patients, high TCRbeta diversity at day 60 was attributed to recipient T cells and intrathymic progenitors that had survived conditioning. Over the following months the frequencies of hyperexpanded clones went down, and after one year T-cell counts and TCRbeta diversity were mostly credited to newly produced T cells.

Library prep was done by PCR. Instrument used: Illumina HiSeq 2500. TCR library preparation used molecular barcoding, with unique molecular identifiers applied to normalize quantification of the TCRbeta repertoire. TCRdb reprocessing: public reads trimmed at Q25 with fastp, clones called with MiXCR, in-frame beta chains kept. Identical CDR3 protein sequences are pooled into one entry, listed with their most common genes and DNA. This sample gives some 550,000 distinct CDR3 sequences in total; under 30% of them show up just once. The ten biggest clones cover around 14% of the sample. The rearrangement combines TRBV9 with TRBJ2-1; the D segment might be TRBD1 or TRBD2, since each matches 5 bases. Source: PBMCs, mostly from graft donor cells, taken 360 days after TCRalphabeta/CD19-depleted stem cell transplant. The receptor's source is a boy younger than two who had a stem cell transplant for acute myeloid leukemia, so the T cells may come from the graft donor. The CDR3 loop reads CASSVGGFRPGPYNEQFF. The nucleotides are TGTGCCAGCAGCGTAGGAGGGTTTCGTCCGGGACCGTACAATGAGCAGTTCTTC.